This T cell receptor (beta chain) was recovered during a study of control samples from healthy donors and cancer patients. From germline, CDR1 is SGHTA and CDR2 FQGTGA. The V gene end was trimmed by 4 bases and the J gene end by 9 bases; junction bases not matched to a gene: 3. The CDR3 sequence is 12 residues long. The method was immunoSEQ multiplex PCR; TCRdb's version includes in-frame clones alone and lacks a portion of them. Of 61,000 or so clones listed, around 90% were seen once; the top ten hold around 5.9%. The material sequenced was PBMCs. The rearrangement joins TRBV7-3 to TRBJ2-1; 7 bases map to TRBD1. The source of this sequence is a man in his 60s with colorectal cancer. Here the CDR3 DNA reads TGTGCCAGCAGCTCGCCAGGGGGTGAGCAGTTCTTC. Its protein product is CASSSPGGEQFF.